This entry lists 2 T cell receptor beta chains sequenced from one sample in a study of T cell repertoires in cytomegalovirus infection. These TCRs are of unknown antigen specificity. Via MiXCR, TCRdb re-called the reads, giving one row per CDR3 protein. The table has around 900,000 distinct CDR3 sequences, approximately 30% seen once. The source material was cultured CD8+ T cells from PBMCs, sampled from culture after CMV antigen stimulation. The receptors derive from a human donor in good health (CMV status not recorded). Some clones in this sample may be carry-over from other donors' samples.

The chain combines TRBV25-1 with TRBJ1-2; tentatively, D is TRBD1 (6 bases). CDR3 length equals 13 residues. CDR1 and CDR2 (germline): MGHDK, SYGVNS. Trimming removed 8 bases at V and 6 bases at J, with 16 bases between. The CDR3 nucleotides are TGTGCCAGCTCGACAGGCCTTGAGGATGGCTACACCTTC. Its protein product is CASSTGLEDGYTF.

The chain combines TRBV3-1 with TRBJ1-4, with D possibly being TRBD1 (6 bases). The CDR3 extends over 16 amino acids. V was trimmed by 3 bases and J by 5 bases, leaving 16 bases between them. The germline gives CDR1 LGHDT, CDR2 YNNKEL (reference sequence). The CDR3 loop is CASSQGGPGGNEKLFF. The CDR3 nucleotides are TGTGCCAGCAGCCAGGGGGGGCCGGGAGGCAATGAAAAACTGTTTTTT.